This T cell receptor beta chain was sequenced during a study of shared clonotypes between healthy human individuals. Background on the study: Two female and three male donors aged 18 to 49 were enrolled. Each donor contributed plates that comprised three CD4 naive, three CD4 memory, two CD8 naive and one CD8 memory.

Participating donors were healthy, HIV-negative adults free of recent acute infections or vaccinations. TCRdb keeps only in-frame clones here, not all; method: immunoSEQ multiplex PCR. The data show over 1.4 million clones, more than 95% seen once. The sequenced sample was naive CD4+ T cells sorted from blood. Subset denoted: CD45RA+ positively selected. The sequence was collected from a young man in good health.

The CDR3 reads CASKTLQGRNTEAFF. The CDR3 DNA reads TGTGCCAGCAAAACCTTACAGGGGAGGAACACTGAAGCTTTCTTT. The chain links TRBV10-3 to TRBJ1-1, with 7 bases aligning to TRBD1. This CDR3 region has 15 residues. V gave up 10 bases and J gave up 1 base; unmatched junction bases: 12. The germline V gene encodes CDR1 ENHRY and CDR2 SYGVKD.